Below, 2 T cell receptor beta chains from the same sample are listed, as sequenced in a study of blood T cell repertoires in COVID-19. Clones were read by immunoSEQ multiplex PCR, and TCRdb kept only the in-frame ones, dropping some. This table has around 200,000 clones, 75% to 90% appearing once. Material for sequencing was PBMCs or T cells enriched from blood (not recorded which). These receptors were collected from a man aged 35 to 55 who had recovered from COVID-19.

V gene TRBV7-9 combines with J gene TRBJ1-6; no reliable D call. The CDR3 spans 15 residues. CDR1 is SEHNR, CDR2 FQNEAQ, per germline (reference sequence). Trimming took off 1 base at V and 0 bases at J, with 4 bases between the two ends. The CDR3, as DNA: TGTGCCAGCAGCTTAGGGAGCTCCTATAATTCACCCCTCCACTTT. Translating it yields CASSLGSSYNSPLHF.

The chain links TRBV9 to TRBJ2-7, with TRBD2 matching 10 bases. Trimming cost V 0 bases and J 2 bases; bases outside gene matches: 5. This CDR3 has 16 residues. Germline V gives CDR1 SGDLS, CDR2 YYNGEE. The CDR3 spells CASSVGGLAGAYEQYF. The CDR3 region has the DNA TGTGCCAGCAGCGTAGGTGGTCTAGCGGGAGCCTACGAGCAGTACTTC.